What follows describes a single T cell receptor (beta chain). Trimming pared 4 bases from V and 2 bases from J, leaving 15 bases between. The CDR3 is made up of 15 amino acids. Germline loops: CDR1 SNHLY, CDR2 FYNNEI. Source study methods: Amplifying reference gene primers gave estimates of nucleated cell counts. The data were produced by immunoSEQ multiplex PCR, yet TCRdb's version contains in-frame clones alone and is incomplete. That table is the source of V, J and clone size, and D and trimming were worked out from the DNA. The sample carries around 260,000 clones, around 87% recorded once. This sample is part of a study of blood T cell repertoires in COVID-19. Overall study context: Material from acute and convalescent COVID-19 was sourced from the United States, Italy and Spain.

This chain joins TRBV2 and TRBJ2-7; tentatively, D is TRBD2 (6 bases). Sequencing was done on a sample of peripheral blood. The clonotype comes from a woman aged 45-59 years with acute or convalescent COVID-19. The DNA for the CDR3 is TGTGCCAGCAGTGGAGGAGGGCTAGGAGCCTACGAGCAGTACTTC. Its protein is CASSGGGLGAYEQYF.